A selection of T cell receptor beta chains follows, all from one sample in a study of blood T cell repertoires in COVID-19. The repertoire was sequenced with immunoSEQ multiplex PCR; TCRdb's copy has only in-frame clones and lacks some. The data show some 74,000 clones, with around 78% seen just once and roughly 20% held by the top ten. Material: peripheral blood. The receptor set was obtained from a woman older than 75 with acute or convalescent COVID-19. Each CDR3 is given with its conserved first and last residue. The order of the fields is clone size, V gene, D gene, CDR3 length, J gene, CDR3 protein, CDR3 DNA. A D gene is named only where the DNA matches it firmly. Clone size is not always given. Where it is, it says once, few, many or a class for expanded clones.

NA	TRBV27	NA	12	TRBJ1-1	CASSFQGGEAFF	TGTGCCAGCAGTTTTCAGGGAGGGGAAGCTTTCTTT
few	TRBV4-1	TRBD1	17	TRBJ2-3	CASSHPLGTGAGDTQYF	TGCGCCAGCAGCCATCCCCTAGGGACAGGGGCGGGAGATACGCAGTATTTT
NA	TRBV19	NA	13	TRBJ1-2	CASSITGGGGYTF	TGTGCCAGTAGTATAACCGGAGGCGGTGGCTACACCTTC
few	TRBV5-1	TRBD1	14	TRBJ2-2	CASSFGQGAGELFF	TGCGCCAGCAGCTTCGGACAGGGTGCCGGGGAGCTGTTTTTT
NA	TRBV6-1	NA	14	TRBJ1-5	CASSERGTIQPQHF	TGTGCCAGCAGTGAAAGGGGTACGATTCAGCCCCAGCATTTT
many	TRBV13	TRBD1	14	TRBJ1-3	CASSPQTGGNTIYF	TGTGCCAGCAGCCCCCAGACAGGGGGAAACACCATATATTTT
NA	TRBV5-1	NA	16	TRBJ1-3	CASSLAGAYSGNTIYF	TGCGCCAGCAGCTTGGCAGGGGCCTACTCTGGAAACACCATATATTTT
NA	TRBV7-2	NA	15	TRBJ2-2	CASSPRRGQGGELFF	TGTGCCAGCAGCCCCCGGAGGGGGCAGGGCGGGGAGCTGTTTTTT
NA	TRBV11-1	TRBD1	15	TRBJ1-6	CASSSPGTGTTPLHF	TGTGCCAGCAGCTCACCCGGGACAGGGACCACACCCCTCCACTTT
NA	TRBV3-1/TRBV3-2	TRBD1	18	TRBJ1-3	CTSSQTSGTGAPGNTIYF	TGTACCAGCAGCCAAACTTCCGGGACAGGGGCTCCTGGAAACACCATATATTTT